Below, 23 T cell receptor beta chains from the same sample are listed, as sequenced in a study of T cell responses to AZD1222 COVID-19 vaccine. Clones were read by immunoSEQ multiplex PCR, and TCRdb kept only the in-frame ones, dropping some. Of fewer than 150,000 clones listed, 70% to 85% are singletons. The specimen was peripheral blood, collected on day 0 of AZD1222 vaccination. The receptors derive from an adult in good health.

V usage is TRBV4-3 and J usage is TRBJ2-3, with TRBD2 identical over 8 bases. Germline CDR1 LGHNA, CDR2 YSLEER. V gave up 0 bases and J gave up 4 bases; unmatched junction bases: 6. This CDR3 is built from 16 residues. CDR3 in amino acids: CASSQDTSGGADTQYF. The CDR3 region has the DNA TGCGCCAGCAGCCAAGATACTTCCGGGGGGGCAGATACGCAGTATTTT.

The chain combines TRBV6-2 or TRBV6-3 with TRBJ2-6, with a weak D call TRBD1 (6 bases). CDR1 and CDR2 (germline): MNHEY, SVGEGT. Trimming took 4 bases from V and 2 from J, leaving 6 bases between them. The CDR3 runs to 14 residues. This CDR3 is CASSSGAGANVLTF. The CDR3 nucleotides read TGTGCCAGCAGTTCAGGGGCTGGGGCCAACGTCCTGACTTTC.

This chain joins TRBV9 and TRBJ1-2, with D perhaps TRBD1 (6 bases). V was cut by 3 bases and J by 2 bases, with 14 bases left in between. Germline V gene data show CDR1 as SGDLS and CDR2 as YYNGEE. The CDR3 length is 15 residues. CDR3 sequence reads: CASSAGGQSNYGYTF. The CDR3 DNA is TGTGCCAGCAGCGCGGGTGGACAGAGCAACTATGGCTACACCTTC.

The rearrangement joins TRBV25-1 to TRBJ2-1; D perhaps matches TRBD1 (6 bases). CDR1 is MGHDK, CDR2 SYGVNS, per germline. The ends were cut back, 8 bases at V and 7 bases at J, with 12 bases in the middle. CDR3 length: 12 residues. The CDR3 loop reads CASATGRNEQFF. CDR3 coding DNA: TGTGCCAGCGCGACAGGCCGAAATGAGCAGTTCTTC.

The V gene is TRBV5-4, the J gene TRBJ2-1, with unresolved D. The V gene's germline CDR1 is SGHNT and CDR2 YYREEE (reference sequence). V lost 7 bases and J lost 9, with 14 bases in between. This CDR3 spans 12 amino acids. The CDR3 nucleotides read TGTGCCAGCTCGACTTTGTGGGGTGAGCAGTTCTTC. Its translation is CASSTLWGEQFF.

The table lists this clone with a count of one. The rearrangement uses TRBV30 and TRBJ2-1, with 9 bases matching TRBD1. The germline V gene has CDR1 GTSNPN and CDR2 SVGIG (reference sequence). The CDR3 consists of 15 residues. Trimming took 2 bases from V and 6 from J; bases not matched to a gene: 8. In DNA form, the CDR3 reads TGTGCCTGGAGTTCCGGGACAGGGATATCCAATGAGCAGTTCTTC. Its translation is CAWSSGTGISNEQFF.

The chain recombines TRBV5-1 with TRBJ1-4; no clear D. Germline CDR1 reads SGHRS; CDR2 reads YFSETQ. Trimming left V 0 bases short and J 4 bases short, with 7 bases between. The CDR3 length is 14 residues. CDR3 bases: TGCGCCAGCAGCTTGGACAGTGTTAATGAAAAACTGTTTTTT. The encoded protein is CASSLDSVNEKLFF.

The chain is built from TRBV19 and TRBJ2-3, with D tentatively TRBD1 (6 bases). The CDR3 loop spans 17 amino acids. Trimming stripped 3 bases from V and 5 bases from J, with 21 bases between. Looked up from germline, CDR1 is LNHDA and CDR2 is SQIVND (reference sequence). CDR3 sequence (DNA): TGTGCCAGTAGTATCCCCGGACTCAGGACAGCCCAAGATACGCAGTATTTT. This translates into CASSIPGLRTAQDTQYF.

This chain uses TRBV7-2 with TRBJ2-1; either TRBD1 or TRBD2 may supply D (5 bases each). The germline gives CDR1 SGHTA, CDR2 FQGNSA. There are 15 residues in the CDR3. V lost 5 bases, J lost 9 bases, and 20 bases lay in between. The DNA of the CDR3 is TGTGCCAGCAGCCGGGGACCACTAGGAACAACTGAGCAGTTCTTC. Its protein is CASSRGPLGTTEQFF. The full variable domain, its missing parts supplied by reference TRBV7-2 and TRBJ2-1, is GAGVSQSPSNKVTEKGKDVELRCDPISGHTALYWYRQSLGQGLEFLIYFQGNSAPDKSGLPSDRFSAERTGGSVSTLTIQRTQQEDSAVYLCASSRGPLGTTEQFFGPGTRLTVL.

The genes are TRBV4-1 and TRBJ1-5; D uncertain. V lost 0 bases and J 4 bases, leaving 13 bases between the germline ends. The CDR3 has 16 amino acids. Per the germline V gene, CDR1 is MGHRA and CDR2 is YSYEKL. This CDR3 reads CASSQDLSGRNQPQHF. CDR3 nucleotide sequence: TGCGCCAGCAGCCAAGATCTGTCCGGGAGGAATCAGCCCCAGCATTTT.

This chain connects TRBV2 to TRBJ1-6; 10 bases agree with TRBD1. From germline, CDR1 is SNHLY and CDR2 FYNNEI. The CDR3 is 14 residues long. V dropped 5 bases and J dropped 7; count of bases not matched to a gene: 2. CDR3 loop: CASSPTGGNSPLHF. The DNA for the CDR3 is TGTGCCAGCAGTCCGACAGGGGGCAATTCACCCCTCCACTTT.

The V call is TRBV11-2, the J call TRBJ1-3, with 8 bases that match TRBD1. The CDR3 spans 14 residues. Germline CDR1 is SGHAT and CDR2 is FQNNGV. Unmatched junction bases numbered 5, after V lost 10 bases and J lost 0 bases. In nucleotides, the CDR3 is TGTGCCACCGAAGACAGGGGCTCTGGAAACACCATATATTTT. Translating it yields CATEDRGSGNTIYF. Together with reference TRBV11-2 and TRBJ1-3, the CDR3 gives the full variable domain: EAGVAQSPRYKIIEKRQSVAFWCNPISGHATLYWYQQILGQGPKLLIQFQNNGVVDDSQLPKDRFSAERLKGVDSTLKIQPAKLEDSAVYLCATEDRGSGNTIYFGEGSWLTVV.

V gene TRBV18 combines with J gene TRBJ1-1, with D perhaps TRBD1 (6 bases). This CDR3 is built from 15 residues. Trimming stripped 6 bases from V and 2 bases from J, with 16 bases between. Per the germline V gene, CDR1 is KGHSH and CDR2 is LQKENI. The chain's CDR3 is CASSPPQGTNTEAFF. The CDR3 nucleotides read TGTGCCAGCTCCCCCCCCCAGGGGACAAACACTGAAGCTTTCTTT.

The gene calls are TRBV5-1 and TRBJ2-1, with 12 bases aligning to TRBD1. The CDR3 loop spans 15 amino acids. V was clipped by 5 bases and J by 7 bases; unmatched bases: 7. Germline V gene lookup returns CDR1 SGHRS and CDR2 YFSETQ. The CDR3: CASSPGTGGGNEQFF. As DNA, the CDR3 is TGCGCCAGCAGTCCCGGGACAGGGGGCGGGAATGAGCAGTTCTTC.

The chain is built from TRBV5-1 and TRBJ1-2; the match to TRBD1 covers 8 bases. The length of the CDR3 is 13 residues. Trimming cost V 4 bases and J 10 bases; bases outside gene matches: 9. Germline CDR1 SGHRS, CDR2 YFSETQ. Here the CDR3 DNA reads TGCGCCAGCAGCCTGGACTTGGGACAGGCCTACACCTTC. Translation gives CASSLDLGQAYTF.

This clone has more than one count but fewer than ten. The chain carries TRBV11-2 and TRBJ1-1; D not certain. There are 16 residues in the CDR3. V dropped 4 bases and J dropped 4 bases, with 19 bases sitting between them. Germline V CDR1 and CDR2: SGHAT, FQNNGV. The CDR3 region has the DNA TGTGCCAGCAGCTCTAACTCCGGGCCCTGGGGCACTGAAGCTTTCTTT. It yields the protein CASSSNSGPWGTEAFF. The complete variable domain, with remaining parts taken from reference TRBV11-2 and TRBJ1-1, reads EAGVAQSPRYKIIEKRQSVAFWCNPISGHATLYWYQQILGQGPKLLIQFQNNGVVDDSQLPKDRFSAERLKGVDSTLKIQPAKLEDSAVYLCASSSNSGPWGTEAFFGQGTRLTVV.

Here the CDR3 DNA reads TGCAGCGTTGAGGAGGGGGCGGAAAATGAAAAACTGTTTTTT. As protein: CSVEEGAENEKLFF. The rearrangement joins TRBV29-1 to TRBJ1-4; 7 bases match TRBD1. The germline V gene encodes CDR1 SQVTM and CDR2 ANQGSEA. The J segment lost 5 bases and the V segment lost 3 bases, leaving 6 bases of the junction unmatched. The CDR3 sequence is 14 residues long.

The count of this clone is one. The rearrangement joins TRBV30 to TRBJ1-4; TRBD1 matches 11 bases. J gave up 5 bases and V 4 bases, and 12 bases lay outside the gene matches. Germline assignment: CDR1 GTSNPN and CDR2 SVGIG (reference sequence). This CDR3 comprises 17 residues. CDR3: CAWNVRGQGERNEKLFF. The CDR3 DNA follows: TGTGCCTGGAATGTCCGGGGACAGGGGGAAAGAAATGAAAAACTGTTTTTT. Drawing the rest from reference TRBV30 and TRBJ1-4, the complete variable domain is SQTIHQWPATLVQPVGSPLSLECTVEGTSNPNLYWYRQAAGRGLQLLFYSVGIGQISSEVPQNLSASRPQDRQFILSSKKLLLSDSGFYLCAWNVRGQGERNEKLFFGSGTQLSVL.

The rearrangement uses TRBV7-8 and TRBJ2-7; D is ambiguous. Germline V gene sequence: CDR1 SGHVS, CDR2 FQNEAQ. Trimming cost V 1 base and J 7 bases, with 14 bases left between them. CDR3 length equals 14 residues. This CDR3 reads CASSLEASLSEQYF. CDR3 DNA: TGTGCCAGCAGCTTAGAGGCTTCCCTATCAGAGCAGTACTTC.

The V gene is TRBV29-1, the J gene TRBJ2-3; 8 nucleotides line up with TRBD1. CDR3 size: 13 residues. V was pared by 4 bases and J by 6 bases, with 6 bases of the junction left unmatched. Germline-derived CDR1 and CDR2 are SQVTM and ANQGSEA. The CDR3 nucleotides read TGCAGCGTTGGGCAGGGGGCCGGGGATACGCAGTATTTT. Amino acids: CSVGQGAGDTQYF.

This chain joins TRBV24-1 and TRBJ2-5, with D possibly TRBD2 on 6 matching bases. This CDR3 is 13 amino acids long. From germline, CDR1 is KGHDR and CDR2 SFDVKD. The germline V and J ends were trimmed by 10 bases and 7 bases, with 18 bases remaining between them. The CDR3 loop is CATGEAGTGTQYF. CDR3 DNA: TGTGCCACAGGAGAGGCGGGGACGGGGACCCAGTACTTC.

This chain's CDR3 is CATGPPRKNIQYF. DNA of the CDR3: TGTGCCACAGGGCCCCCAAGAAAAAACATTCAGTACTTC. V gene TRBV19 combines with J gene TRBJ2-4; TRBD1 is a possible D gene (5 bases). Per the germline V gene, CDR1 is LNHDA and CDR2 is SQIVND (reference sequence). The CDR3 has 13 amino acids. The V gene lost 10 bases and the J gene lost 4 bases, with 14 bases spanning the gap.

This clone was observed a few times. DNA of the CDR3: TGTGCCAGCTCACCGGTAGGGACAGGTACTTTGGGTGAGCAGTTCTTC. This translates into CASSPVGTGTLGEQFF. The chain links TRBV18 to TRBJ2-1, with TRBD1 identical over 8 bases. The germline CDR1 and CDR2 sequences are KGHSH and LQKENI. The CDR3 contains 16 residues. J gave up 9 bases and V 3 bases, and 13 bases lay outside the gene matches.